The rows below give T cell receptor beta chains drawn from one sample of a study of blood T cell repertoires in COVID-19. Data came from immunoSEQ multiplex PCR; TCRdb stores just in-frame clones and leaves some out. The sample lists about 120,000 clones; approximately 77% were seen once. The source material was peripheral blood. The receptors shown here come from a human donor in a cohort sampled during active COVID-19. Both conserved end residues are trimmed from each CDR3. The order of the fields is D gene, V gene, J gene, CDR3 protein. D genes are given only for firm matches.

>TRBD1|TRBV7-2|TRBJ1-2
ASSPGTELSDYGYT
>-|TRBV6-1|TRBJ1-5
ASSEGAPSNQPQH
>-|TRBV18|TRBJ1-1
ASSPTAEGGRNTEAF
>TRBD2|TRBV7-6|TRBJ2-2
ASSPREGDHTGELF
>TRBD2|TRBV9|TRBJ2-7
ASSVGPSPGLAGVSSSYEQY
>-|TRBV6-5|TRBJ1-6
ASSRDFNNSPLH
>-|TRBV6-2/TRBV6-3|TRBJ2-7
ASSHYRGQPREREQY
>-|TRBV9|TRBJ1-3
ASSPGQGSSGNTIY
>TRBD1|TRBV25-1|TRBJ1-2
ASRPGTGGLTDGYT
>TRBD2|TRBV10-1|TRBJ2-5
ASSDFGLAGPQETQY
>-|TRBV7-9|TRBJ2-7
ASSSTVYEQY
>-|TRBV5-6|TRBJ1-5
ASSLGTGNQPQH
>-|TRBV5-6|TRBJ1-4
ASSFGQFVRPTNEKLF
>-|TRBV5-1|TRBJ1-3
ASSSSGITGNTIY
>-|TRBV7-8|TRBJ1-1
ASSPSSAESTEAF
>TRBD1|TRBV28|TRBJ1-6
ASSSHDRVSPLH
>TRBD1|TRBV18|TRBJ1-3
ASSPGTGGPGNTIY
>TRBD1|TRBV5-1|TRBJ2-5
ASSRTGGEETQY
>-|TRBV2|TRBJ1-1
ASGRMNTEAF
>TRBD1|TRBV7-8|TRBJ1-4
ASSPGQLNEKLF
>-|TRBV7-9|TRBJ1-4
ASSLEGRGEKLF
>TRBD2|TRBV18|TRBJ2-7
ASSPSIGEGEQY
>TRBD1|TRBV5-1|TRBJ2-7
ASSPWDRGYEQY
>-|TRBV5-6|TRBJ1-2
ASSLAGAAALSGYT
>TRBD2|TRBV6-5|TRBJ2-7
ASSYSFTSGSNWY
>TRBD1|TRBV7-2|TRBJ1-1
ASTQPRGQGTEAF
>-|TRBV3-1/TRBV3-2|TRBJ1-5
ASSPGARGNQPQH
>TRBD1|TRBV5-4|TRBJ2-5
ASSNRDREETQY
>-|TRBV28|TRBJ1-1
ASSPLTEAF
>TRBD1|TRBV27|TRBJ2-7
ASSLVQGAGEQY
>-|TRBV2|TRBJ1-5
ASSEPGDPSNQPQH
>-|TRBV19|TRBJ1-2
ASSGGQLAHYGYT
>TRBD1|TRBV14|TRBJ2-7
ASSQETGGPYEQY
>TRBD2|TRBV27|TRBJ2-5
ASSPSAGGQDETQY
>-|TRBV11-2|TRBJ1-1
ASSLDAEAF
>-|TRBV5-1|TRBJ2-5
ASSSQGQETQY
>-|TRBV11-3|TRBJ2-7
ASSPSSVPSYEQY